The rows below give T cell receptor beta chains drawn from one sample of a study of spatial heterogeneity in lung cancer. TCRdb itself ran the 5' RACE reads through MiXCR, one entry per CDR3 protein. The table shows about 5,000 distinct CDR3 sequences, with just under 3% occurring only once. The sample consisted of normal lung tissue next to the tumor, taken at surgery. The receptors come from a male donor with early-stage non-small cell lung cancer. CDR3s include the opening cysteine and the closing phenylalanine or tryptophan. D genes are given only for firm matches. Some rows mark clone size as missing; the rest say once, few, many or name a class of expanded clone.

CDR3aa: CAWSTTNTDTQYF
CDR3nt: TGTGCCTGGAGCACCACAAACACAGATACGCAGTATTTT
v_gene: TRBV30
abundance: many
d_gene: .
j_gene: TRBJ2-3

CDR3aa: CASSGGRTLLETQYF
CDR3nt: TGCGCCAGCAGTGGGGGACGGACTCTTTTAGAGACCCAGTACTTC
v_gene: TRBV4-1
abundance: .
d_gene: .
j_gene: TRBJ2-5

CDR3aa: CASSSRLASTDTQYF
CDR3nt: TGTGCCAGCAGCTCTCGACTAGCAAGTACAGATACGCAGTATTTT
v_gene: TRBV9
abundance: many
d_gene: TRBD2
j_gene: TRBJ2-3

CDR3aa: CASSFWGVDEQFF
CDR3nt: TGTGCCAGCAGCTTCTGGGGGGTTGATGAGCAGTTCTTC
v_gene: TRBV5-6
abundance: medium-sized
d_gene: .
j_gene: TRBJ2-1

CDR3aa: CASSLGLWGDTGELFF
CDR3nt: TGTGCCAGCAGCTTAGGCCTCTGGGGCGACACCGGGGAGCTGTTTTTT
v_gene: TRBV7-9
abundance: many
d_gene: .
j_gene: TRBJ2-2

CDR3aa: CSAPGGTQNSNQPQHF
CDR3nt: TGCAGTGCTCCGGGGGGGACACAGAATAGCAATCAGCCCCAGCATTTT
v_gene: TRBV20-1
abundance: medium-sized
d_gene: .
j_gene: TRBJ1-5

CDR3aa: CASSSPSTGELFF
CDR3nt: TGTGCCAGCAGCTCACCCTCAACCGGGGAGCTGTTTTTT
v_gene: TRBV7-2
abundance: many
d_gene: .
j_gene: TRBJ2-2

CDR3aa: CASSLEGASPYEQYF
CDR3nt: TGTGCCAGCAGCTTAGAAGGAGCCAGTCCCTACGAGCAGTACTTC
v_gene: TRBV7-2
abundance: medium-sized
d_gene: .
j_gene: TRBJ2-7

CDR3aa: CAISEAVPGQGGGTQYF
CDR3nt: TGTGCCATCAGTGAGGCCGTCCCGGGACAGGGAGGGGGTACGCAGTATTTT
v_gene: TRBV10-3
abundance: many
d_gene: TRBD1
j_gene: TRBJ2-3

CDR3aa: CASSQVGTDYGYTF
CDR3nt: TGTGCCAGCAGCCAAGTGGGGACGGACTATGGCTACACCTTC
v_gene: TRBV4-2
abundance: many
d_gene: .
j_gene: TRBJ1-2

CDR3aa: CASSQSQPQETQYF
CDR3nt: TGTGCCAGCAGCCAAAGTCAGCCCCAAGAGACCCAGTACTTC
v_gene: TRBV14
abundance: medium-sized
d_gene: .
j_gene: TRBJ2-5

CDR3aa: CASSQGVLADNEQFF
CDR3nt: TGCGCCAGCAGCCAAGGGGTACTAGCCGACAATGAGCAGTTCTTC
v_gene: TRBV4-1
abundance: medium-sized
d_gene: .
j_gene: TRBJ2-1

CDR3aa: CASSGDWTGDQPQHF
CDR3nt: TGTGCCAGCAGTGGAGACTGGACAGGGGATCAGCCCCAGCATTTT
v_gene: TRBV2
abundance: many
d_gene: TRBD1
j_gene: TRBJ1-5

CDR3aa: CASSRGQIVATNEKLFF
CDR3nt: TGTGCCAGTAGTCGGGGACAGATAGTTGCAACTAATGAAAAACTGTTTTTT
v_gene: TRBV19
abundance: medium-sized
d_gene: TRBD1
j_gene: TRBJ1-4

CDR3aa: CASRAGETYNEQFF
CDR3nt: TGCGCCAGCAGGGCGGGGGAAACCTACAATGAGCAGTTCTTC
v_gene: TRBV5-1
abundance: medium-sized
d_gene: TRBD2
j_gene: TRBJ2-1

CDR3aa: CASSEGTGENSPLHF
CDR3nt: TGTGCCAGCAGTGAGGGGACAGGGGAGAATTCACCCCTCCACTTT
v_gene: TRBV6-1
abundance: many
d_gene: TRBD1
j_gene: TRBJ1-6

CDR3aa: CASSYRDGGTDTQYF
CDR3nt: TGTGCCAGTAGCTACCGGGACGGAGGCACAGATACGCAGTATTTT
v_gene: TRBV19
abundance: many
d_gene: .
j_gene: TRBJ2-3

CDR3aa: CATSQGRGRLGELFF
CDR3nt: TGTGCCACCAGTCAGGGCAGGGGGCGACTCGGGGAGCTGTTTTTT
v_gene: TRBV24-1
abundance: many
d_gene: TRBD1
j_gene: TRBJ2-2

CDR3aa: CSGGEDRGSEQFF
CDR3nt: TGCAGCGGGGGAGAGGACAGGGGGTCTGAGCAGTTCTTC
v_gene: TRBV29-1
abundance: medium-sized
d_gene: TRBD1
j_gene: TRBJ2-1

CDR3aa: CASSHGTSGREQYF
CDR3nt: TGTGCCAGCAGCCACGGAACCAGCGGGCGCGAGCAGTACTTC
v_gene: TRBV3-1
abundance: many
d_gene: .
j_gene: TRBJ2-7

CDR3aa: CASSVTSGVIYEQYF
CDR3nt: TGTGCCAGTAGCGTTACTAGCGGGGTAATCTACGAGCAGTACTTC
v_gene: TRBV19
abundance: medium-sized
d_gene: TRBD2
j_gene: TRBJ2-7

CDR3aa: CASSQEGQGLGNYGYTF
CDR3nt: TGTGCCAGCAGCCAAGAAGGGCAGGGATTGGGAAACTATGGCTACACCTTC
v_gene: TRBV4-2
abundance: few
d_gene: .
j_gene: TRBJ1-2

CDR3aa: CASSLAVGTQYNEHFF
CDR3nt: TGCGCCAGCAGCTTGGCCGTGGGGACTCAATACAATGAGCATTTCTTC
v_gene: TRBV5-1
abundance: many
d_gene: .
j_gene: TRBJ2-1

CDR3aa: CASKLGTTDNEQFF
CDR3nt: TGTGCCAGCAAACTCGGGACAACCGACAATGAGCAGTTCTTC
v_gene: TRBV27
abundance: .
d_gene: .
j_gene: TRBJ2-1

CDR3aa: CASGIRAGGEQYF
CDR3nt: TGTGCCAGCGGTATCAGAGCGGGAGGCGAGCAGTACTTC
v_gene: TRBV2
abundance: medium-sized
d_gene: TRBD2
j_gene: TRBJ2-7